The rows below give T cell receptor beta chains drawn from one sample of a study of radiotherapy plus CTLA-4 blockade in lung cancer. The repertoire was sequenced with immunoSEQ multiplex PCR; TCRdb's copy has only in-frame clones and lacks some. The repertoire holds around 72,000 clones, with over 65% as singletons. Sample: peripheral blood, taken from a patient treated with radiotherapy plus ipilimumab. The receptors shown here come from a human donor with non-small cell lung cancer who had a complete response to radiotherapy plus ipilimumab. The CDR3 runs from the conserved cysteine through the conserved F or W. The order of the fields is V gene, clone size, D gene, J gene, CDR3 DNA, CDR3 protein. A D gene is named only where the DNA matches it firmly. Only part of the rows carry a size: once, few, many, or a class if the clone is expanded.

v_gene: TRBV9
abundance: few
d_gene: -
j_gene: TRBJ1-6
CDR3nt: TGTGCCAGCAGCGGAAACAAGAATTCACCCCTCCACTTT
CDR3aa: CASSGNKNSPLHF

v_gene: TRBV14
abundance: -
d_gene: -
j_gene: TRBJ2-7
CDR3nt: TGTGCCAGCAGCCAAGACAGTTTGTTACAGTATTATTCTTACTACGAGCAGTACTTC
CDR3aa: CASSQDSLLQYYSYYEQYF

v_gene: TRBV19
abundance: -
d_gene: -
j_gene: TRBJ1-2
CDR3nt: TGTGCCAGTAGCTCACAGGAGAACTATGGCTACACCTTC
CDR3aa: CASSSQENYGYTF

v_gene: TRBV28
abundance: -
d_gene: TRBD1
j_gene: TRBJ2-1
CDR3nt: TGTGCCAGCAGTTTATGGGTACAGGGGGCTAACAATGAGCAGTTCTTC
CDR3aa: CASSLWVQGANNEQFF

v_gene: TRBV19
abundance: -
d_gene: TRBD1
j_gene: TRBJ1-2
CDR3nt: TGTGCCAGTAGTATCGTCAGGGGGGATGATGAAGGCTACACCTTC
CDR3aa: CASSIVRGDDEGYTF

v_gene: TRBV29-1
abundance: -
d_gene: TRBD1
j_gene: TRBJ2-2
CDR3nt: TGCAGCGTTGCAACAGGGGTGGGAAACACCGGGGAGCTGTTTTTT
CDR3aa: CSVATGVGNTGELFF

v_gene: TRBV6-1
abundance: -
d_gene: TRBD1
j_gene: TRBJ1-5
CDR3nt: TGTGCCAGCAGTGCTAAAGGGACAGAAAGTGCAAGACAGCCCCAGCATTTT
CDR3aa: CASSAKGTESARQPQHF

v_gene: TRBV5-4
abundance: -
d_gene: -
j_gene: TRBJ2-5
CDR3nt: TGTGCCAGCAGCCCCGGGTGGGCTGAGACCCAGTACTTC
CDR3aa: CASSPGWAETQYF

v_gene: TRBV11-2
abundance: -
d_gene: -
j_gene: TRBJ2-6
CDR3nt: TGTGCCAGCAGCTTAGACAGACCTCTTTCTGGGGCCAACGTCCTGACTTTC
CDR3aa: CASSLDRPLSGANVLTF

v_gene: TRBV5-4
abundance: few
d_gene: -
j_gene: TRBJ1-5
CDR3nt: TGTGCCAGCAGCTCGGGGAATCAGCCCCAGCATTTT
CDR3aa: CASSSGNQPQHF

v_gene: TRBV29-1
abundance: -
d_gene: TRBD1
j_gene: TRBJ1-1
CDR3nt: TGCAGCGTTGGGGTGGGGACAGGGGGCTGGACTGAAGCTTTCTTT
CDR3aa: CSVGVGTGGWTEAFF

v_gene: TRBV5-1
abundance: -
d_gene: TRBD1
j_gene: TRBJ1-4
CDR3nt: TGCGCCAGCAGCTTGGGACAGGGGGCGCAGAATGAAAAACTGTTTTTT
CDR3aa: CASSLGQGAQNEKLFF

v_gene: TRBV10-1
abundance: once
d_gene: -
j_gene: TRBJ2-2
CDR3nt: TGCGCCAGCAGTGAGTACAGGAACACCGGGGAGCTGTTTTTT
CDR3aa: CASSEYRNTGELFF

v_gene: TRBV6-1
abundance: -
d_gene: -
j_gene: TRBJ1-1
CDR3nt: TGTGCCAGCAGTTCGCAGGCGAATGAAGCTTTCTTT
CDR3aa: CASSSQANEAFF

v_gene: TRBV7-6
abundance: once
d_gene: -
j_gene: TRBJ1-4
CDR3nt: TGTGCCAGCAGCTTAGTTCCGGGGGCGTATGAAAAACTGTTTTTT
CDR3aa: CASSLVPGAYEKLFF

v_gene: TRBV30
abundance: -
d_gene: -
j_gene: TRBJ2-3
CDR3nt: TGTGCCTGGAGTGTAGAACCGATCGATACGCAGTATTTT
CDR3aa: CAWSVEPIDTQYF

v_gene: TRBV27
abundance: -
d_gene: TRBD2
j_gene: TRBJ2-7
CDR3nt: TGTGCCAGCAGTTCGGGGGGAACCTACGAGCAGTACTTC
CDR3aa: CASSSGGTYEQYF

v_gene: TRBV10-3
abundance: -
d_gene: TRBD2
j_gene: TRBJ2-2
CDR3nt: TGTGCCATCAGGCCTACTAGCGGGAGAGGGGAGCTGTTTTTT
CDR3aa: CAIRPTSGRGELFF

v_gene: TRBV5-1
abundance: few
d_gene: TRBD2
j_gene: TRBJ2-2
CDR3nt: TGCGCCAGCAGCTTACTAGCGGGGGGAACAGGCGGGGAGCTGTTTTTT
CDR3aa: CASSLLAGGTGGELFF

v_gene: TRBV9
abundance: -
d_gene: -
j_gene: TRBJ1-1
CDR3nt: TGTGCCAGCAGCGTAGCTCAGGGGTTCGAAGCTTTCTTT
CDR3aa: CASSVAQGFEAFF

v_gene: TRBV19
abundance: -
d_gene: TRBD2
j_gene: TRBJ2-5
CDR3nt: TGTGCCAGTAGTATACGGGAGGGAGAGACCCAGTACTTC
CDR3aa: CASSIREGETQYF

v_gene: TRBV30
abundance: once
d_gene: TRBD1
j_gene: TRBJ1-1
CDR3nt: TGTGCCTGGAGTAAACTACGGACAGGGAAGGGTTCGGACACTGAAGCTTTCTTT
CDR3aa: CAWSKLRTGKGSDTEAFF

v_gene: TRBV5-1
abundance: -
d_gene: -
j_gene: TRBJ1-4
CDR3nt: TGCGCCAGCAGCTTGGTCGGGAAAAGCTATGAAAAACTGTTTTTT
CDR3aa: CASSLVGKSYEKLFF

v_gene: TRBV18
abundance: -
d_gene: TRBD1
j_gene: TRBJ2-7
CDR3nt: TGTGCCAGCTCACCTACCGACAGGGACTCCTACGAGCAGTACTTC
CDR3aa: CASSPTDRDSYEQYF

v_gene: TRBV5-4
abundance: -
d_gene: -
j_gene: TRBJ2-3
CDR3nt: TGTGCCAGCAGCTTGGTGGTTAGCGGATCCACCGGAGATACGCAGTATTTT
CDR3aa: CASSLVVSGSTGDTQYF

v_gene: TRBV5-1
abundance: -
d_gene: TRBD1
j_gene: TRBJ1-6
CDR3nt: TGCGCCAGCAGCCCAGCGGACAGGGGGTATAATTCACCCCTCCACTTT
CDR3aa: CASSPADRGYNSPLHF

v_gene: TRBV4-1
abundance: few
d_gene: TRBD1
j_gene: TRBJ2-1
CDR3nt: TGCGCCAGCAGCGCCGACAGGGGGCTCAATGAGCAGTTCTTC
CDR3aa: CASSADRGLNEQFF

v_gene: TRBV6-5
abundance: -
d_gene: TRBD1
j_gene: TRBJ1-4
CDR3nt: TGTGCCAGCAGTGGGGACAGGGTCGGTGAAAAACTGTTTTTT
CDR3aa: CASSGDRVGEKLFF

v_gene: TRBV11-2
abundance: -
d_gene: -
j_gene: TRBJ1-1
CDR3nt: TGTGCCAGCAGCCCCGACCTGAACACTGAGGCTTTCTTT
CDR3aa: CASSPDLNTEAFF

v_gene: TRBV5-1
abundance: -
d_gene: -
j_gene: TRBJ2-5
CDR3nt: TGCGCCAGCAGCGTAAGACAAGGGGTAGAAGAGACCCAGTACTTC
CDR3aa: CASSVRQGVEETQYF

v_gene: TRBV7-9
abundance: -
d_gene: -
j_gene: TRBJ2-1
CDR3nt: TGTGCCAGCACCCCGGCGGGTGAGCAGTTCTTC
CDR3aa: CASTPAGEQFF

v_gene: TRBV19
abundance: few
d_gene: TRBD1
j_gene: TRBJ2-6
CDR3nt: TGTGCCAGTACCCTAGACAGGGCCTCTGGGGCCAACGTCCTGACTTTC
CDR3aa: CASTLDRASGANVLTF

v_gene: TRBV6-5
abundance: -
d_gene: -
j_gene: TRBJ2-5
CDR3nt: TGTGCCAGCAGTCGGGACTCTGGAAGGGAGACCCAGTACTTC
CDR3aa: CASSRDSGRETQYF

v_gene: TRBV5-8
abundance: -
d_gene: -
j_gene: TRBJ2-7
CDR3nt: TGTGCCAGCAGCTTGGGCCCCAGGGGCCTATCGTACGAGCAGTACTTC
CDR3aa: CASSLGPRGLSYEQYF

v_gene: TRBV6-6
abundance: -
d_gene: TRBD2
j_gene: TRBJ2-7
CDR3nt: TGTGCCAGCAGTTACCGGGGGACTAGCGGAGCCTACGAGCAGTACTTC
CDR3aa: CASSYRGTSGAYEQYF

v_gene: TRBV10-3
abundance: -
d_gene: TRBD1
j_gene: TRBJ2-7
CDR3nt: TGTGCCACCGAGGACAGGGGCGACGAGCAGTACTTC
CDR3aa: CATEDRGDEQYF

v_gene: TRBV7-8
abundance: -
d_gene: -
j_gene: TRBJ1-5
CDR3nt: TGTGCCAGCAGCTTGGAACAGGCTCGGCCCCAGCATTTT
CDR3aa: CASSLEQARPQHF

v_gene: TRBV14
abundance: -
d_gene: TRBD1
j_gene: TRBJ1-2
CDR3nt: TGTGCCAGCAGCACTAGGACAGGGGGCTTTACTGAATATGGCTACACCTTC
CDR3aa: CASSTRTGGFTEYGYTF

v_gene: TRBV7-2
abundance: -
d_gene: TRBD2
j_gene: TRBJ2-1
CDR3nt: TGTGCCAGCAGTCAGCGGGAGGGCCCCTACAATGAGCAGTTCTTC
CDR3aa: CASSQREGPYNEQFF

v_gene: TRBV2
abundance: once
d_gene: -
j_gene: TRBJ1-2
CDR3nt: TGTGCCAGCGCGAAGGAGAACTATGGCTACACCTTC
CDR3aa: CASAKENYGYTF

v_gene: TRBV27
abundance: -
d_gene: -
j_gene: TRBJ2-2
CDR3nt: TGTGCCAGCAGTTCCCAGTTAAAATTCCCCGGGGAGCTGTTTTTT
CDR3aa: CASSSQLKFPGELFF

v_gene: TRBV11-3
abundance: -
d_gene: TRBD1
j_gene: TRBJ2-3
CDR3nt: TGTGCCAGCAGTCACAGGGGGACGGATACGCAGTATTTT
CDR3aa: CASSHRGTDTQYF

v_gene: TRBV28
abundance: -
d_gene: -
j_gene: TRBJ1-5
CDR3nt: TGTGCCAGCAGTTTGCGAACCTGGGGGTATAGCAATCAGCCCCAGCATTTT
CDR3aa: CASSLRTWGYSNQPQHF

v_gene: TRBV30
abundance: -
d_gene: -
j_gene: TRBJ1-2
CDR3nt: TGTGCCTGGGCCCAGGTAGGGGGGCGTGGGTCGCATGGCTACACCTTC
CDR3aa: CAWAQVGGRGSHGYTF

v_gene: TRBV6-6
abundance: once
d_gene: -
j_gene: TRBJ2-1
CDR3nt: TGTGCCAGCAGTTATCCTGGAACCAATGAGCAGTTCTTC
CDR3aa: CASSYPGTNEQFF

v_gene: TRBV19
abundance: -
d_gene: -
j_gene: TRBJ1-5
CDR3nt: TGTGCCAGTAGTATCTCCAGCCCCAATCAGCCCCAGCATTTT
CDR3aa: CASSISSPNQPQHF

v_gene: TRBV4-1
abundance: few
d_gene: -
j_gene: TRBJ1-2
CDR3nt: TGCGCCAGCAGCCAAGTAGCGGACCGACTTCGCTTC
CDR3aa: CASSQVADRLRF